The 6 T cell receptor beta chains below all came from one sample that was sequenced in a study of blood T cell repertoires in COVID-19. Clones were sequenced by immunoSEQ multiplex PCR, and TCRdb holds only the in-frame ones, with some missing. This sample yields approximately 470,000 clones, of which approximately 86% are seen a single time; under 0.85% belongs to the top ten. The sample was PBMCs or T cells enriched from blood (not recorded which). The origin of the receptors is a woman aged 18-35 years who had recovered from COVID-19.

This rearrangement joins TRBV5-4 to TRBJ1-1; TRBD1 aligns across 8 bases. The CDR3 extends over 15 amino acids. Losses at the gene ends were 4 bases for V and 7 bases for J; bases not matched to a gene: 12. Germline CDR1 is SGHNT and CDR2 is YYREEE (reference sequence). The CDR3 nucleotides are TGTGCCAGCAGCCCCCCTCAGGGGGCGGGTGGTGAAGCTTTCTTT. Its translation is CASSPPQGAGGEAFF.

CDR3 nucleotides: TGTGCCAGCAGCTTTCGGGGTACGAATTCACCCCTCCACTTT. Encoded protein: CASSFRGTNSPLHF. V and J are TRBV7-9 and TRBJ1-6, with unresolved D. The CDR3 contains 14 residues. Germline V lookup: CDR1 SEHNR, CDR2 FQNEAQ (reference sequence). V gave up 3 bases and J gave up 7 bases, with 10 bases separating them. Full variable domain (missing parts from reference TRBV7-9 and TRBJ1-6): DTGVSQNPRHKITKRGQNVTFRCDPISEHNRLYWYRQTLGQGPEFLTYFQNEAQLEKSRLLSDRFSAERPKGSFSTLEIQRTEQGDSAMYLCASSFRGTNSPLHFGNGTRLTVT.

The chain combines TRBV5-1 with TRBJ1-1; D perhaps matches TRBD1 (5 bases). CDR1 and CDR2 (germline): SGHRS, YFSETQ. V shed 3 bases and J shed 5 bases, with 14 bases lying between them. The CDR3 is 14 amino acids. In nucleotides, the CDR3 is TGCGCCAGCAGCTGGGGAGGGGAAGGGACTGAAGCTTTCTTT. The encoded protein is CASSWGGEGTEAFF.

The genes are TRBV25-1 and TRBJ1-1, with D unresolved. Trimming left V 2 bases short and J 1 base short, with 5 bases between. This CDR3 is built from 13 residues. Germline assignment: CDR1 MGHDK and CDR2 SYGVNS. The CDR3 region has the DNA TGTGCCAGCAGTGAACTAACGAACACTGAAGCTTTCTTT. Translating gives CASSELTNTEAFF.

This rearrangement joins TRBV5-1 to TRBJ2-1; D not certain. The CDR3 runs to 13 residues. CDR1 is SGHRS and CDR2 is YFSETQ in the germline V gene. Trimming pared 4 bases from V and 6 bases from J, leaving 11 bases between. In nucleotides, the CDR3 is TGCGCCAGCAGCCTACAGTTTTTCAATGAGCAGTTCTTC. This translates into CASSLQFFNEQFF.

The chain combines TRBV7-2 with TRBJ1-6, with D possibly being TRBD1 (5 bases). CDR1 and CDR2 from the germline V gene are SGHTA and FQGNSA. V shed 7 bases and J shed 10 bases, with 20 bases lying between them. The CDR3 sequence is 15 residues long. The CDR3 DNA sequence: TGTGCCAGCACCGGGACTTTAAACCTTGGGTCACCCCTCCACTTT. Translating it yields CASTGTLNLGSPLHF.